This entry lists 23 T cell receptor beta chains sequenced from one sample in a study of cytomegalovirus exposure and HLA in healthy donors. Primers: 60 Vbeta forward and 13 Jbeta reverse. Clones were sequenced by immunoSEQ multiplex PCR, and TCRdb holds only the in-frame ones, with some missing. The data contain 74,000 or so clones, roughly 80% of them singletons. The sample comprised PBMCs. These receptors came from a woman in her 40s in good health and CMV-seropositive.

The V and J genes are TRBV6-1 and TRBJ2-7; D remains unclear. The CDR3 totals 15 residues. The germline V and J ends were trimmed by 0 bases and 3 bases, with 12 bases remaining between them. The germline V gene encodes CDR1 MNHNS and CDR2 SASEGT. DNA of the CDR3: TGTGCCAGCAGTGAAGCGCGCACCACCCTCTACGAGCAGTACTTC. This sequence encodes CASSEARTTLYEQYF.

The rearrangement uses TRBV18 and TRBJ2-6, with TRBD1 as a possible D gene (6 bases). Trimming cost V 6 bases and J 0 bases, with 15 bases left between them. CDR1 and CDR2 (germline): KGHSH, LQKENI. The CDR3 length is 17 residues. For the CDR3, the DNA is TGTGCCAGCTCCTCCCAACAGGGTACCTCTGGGGCCAACGTCCTGACTTTC. This codes for CASSSQQGTSGANVLTF.

The V call is TRBV2, the J call TRBJ1-2; tentatively, D is TRBD1 (6 bases). V shed 7 bases and J shed 3 bases, with 15 bases lying between them. In germline, CDR1 is SNHLY, CDR2 FYNNEI. The CDR3 is 14 residues long. The CDR3 protein is CASTKKGGDYGYTF. CDR3 nucleotide sequence: TGTGCCAGCACTAAAAAGGGGGGGGACTATGGCTACACCTTC.

The chain joins TRBV4-1 to TRBJ1-1; D possibly corresponds to TRBD1 (5 bases). Germline V gives CDR1 MGHRA, CDR2 YSYEKL. Trimming took 0 bases from V and 3 from J, leaving 17 bases between them. The CDR3 covers 17 residues. As DNA, the CDR3 is TGCGCCAGCAGCCAAGATCTGGTGGGGCTCTCCGACACTGAAGCTTTCTTT. Translation gives CASSQDLVGLSDTEAFF.

The chain combines TRBV2 with TRBJ1-3; the D gene is possibly TRBD1 (5 bases). Trimming pared 5 bases from V and 4 bases from J, leaving 12 bases between. CDR1 is SNHLY, CDR2 FYNNEI, per germline. This CDR3 is 14 amino acids long. The CDR3 DNA follows: TGTGCCAGCAGTATCGGACATTCCGGAAACACCATATATTTT. Translated: CASSIGHSGNTIYF. Combining the CDR3 with reference TRBV2 and TRBJ1-3 gives the whole variable domain EPEVTQTPSHQVTQMGQEVILRCVPISNHLYFYWYRQILGQKVEFLVSFYNNEISEKSEIFDDQFSVERPDGSNFTLKIRSTKLEDSAMYFCASSIGHSGNTIYFGEGSWLTVV.

The chain has TRBV18 and TRBJ2-7, with 10 bases identical to TRBD2. There are 17 residues in the CDR3. Germline trimming cut 2 bases from V and 0 bases from J; bases unmatched to any gene: 7. CDR1 is KGHSH and CDR2 is LQKENI in the germline V gene. The CDR3 is CASSPVSTSGTSYEQYF. The CDR3 DNA is TGTGCCAGCTCACCAGTTTCAACTAGCGGGACCTCCTACGAGCAGTACTTC. Supplemented by reference TRBV18 and TRBJ2-7, the full variable domain reads NAGVMQNPRHLVRRRGQEARLRCSPMKGHSHVYWYRQLPEEGLKFMVYLQKENIIDESGMPKERFSAEFPKEGPSILRIQQVVRGDSAAYFCASSPVSTSGTSYEQYFGPGTRLTVT.

This chain uses TRBV5-8 with TRBJ1-5, with D possibly matching TRBD1 (6 bases). V was cut by 4 bases and J by 6 bases, with 14 bases left in between. The CDR3 runs to 14 residues. Germline-derived CDR1 and CDR2 are SGHTS and YDEGEE. The CDR3 sequence: CASSPRTVAQPQHF. CDR3 sequence (DNA): TGTGCCAGCAGCCCCAGGACAGTGGCTCAGCCCCAGCATTTT.

This clone was seen only once. The CDR3 region is CASRSGGFNQPQHF. In DNA form, the CDR3 reads TGTGCCAGTCGCTCAGGGGGCTTCAATCAGCCCCAGCATTTT. The J gene is TRBJ1-5, the V gene TRBV19; the match to TRBD1 covers 8 bases. The germline CDR1 and CDR2 sequences are LNHDA and SQIVND (reference sequence). The CDR3 totals 14 residues. Trimming took 8 bases from V and 3 from J; bases not matched to a gene: 6.

CDR3 region: CASSVGGLKETQYF. CDR3 bases: TGCGCCAGCAGCGTTGGTGGGCTTAAAGAGACCCAGTACTTC. The genes are TRBV5-1 and TRBJ2-5, with D unresolved. V was clipped by 4 bases and J by 3 bases, with 13 bases between them. Germline V gene lookup returns CDR1 SGHRS and CDR2 YFSETQ. The length of the CDR3 is 14 residues. The entire variable domain, with the rest obtained from reference TRBV5-1 and TRBJ2-5, is as follows: KAGVTQTPRYLIKTRGQQVTLSCSPISGHRSVSWYQQTPGQGLQFLFEYFSETQRNKGNFPGRFSGRQFSNSRSEMNVSTLELGDSALYLCASSVGGLKETQYFGPGTRLLVL.

This clone was seen a few times. The chain couples TRBV5-1 to TRBJ2-5, with 7 bases aligning to TRBD1. The germline V gene encodes CDR1 SGHRS and CDR2 YFSETQ. The CDR3 has 15 amino acids. Unmatched junction bases numbered 11, after V lost 4 bases and J lost 5 bases. CDR3 region: CASSRILTGQETQYF. DNA of the CDR3: TGCGCCAGCAGCCGGATACTGACAGGGCAGGAGACCCAGTACTTC.

This chain uses TRBV29-1 with TRBJ1-2, with 8 bases identical to TRBD1. This CDR3 has 14 residues. Looked up from germline, CDR1 is SQVTM and CDR2 is ANQGSEA. Losses at the gene ends were 1 base for V and 4 bases for J; bases not matched to a gene: 5. This CDR3 is CSVEVRTGSYGYTF. The CDR3 DNA reads as TGCAGCGTTGAAGTCCGGACAGGGTCCTATGGCTACACCTTC.

The J gene is TRBJ2-1, the V gene TRBV30; TRBD2 agrees at 15 bases. Germline-derived CDR1 and CDR2 are GTSNPN and SVGIG (reference sequence). This CDR3 contains 16 residues. V lost 2 bases and J lost 4; bases outside the gene matches: 3. This chain's CDR3 is CAWSPGTSGRYNEQFF. CDR3 in DNA: TGTGCCTGGAGTCCCGGGACTAGCGGGAGGTACAATGAGCAGTTCTTC. Drawing the rest from reference TRBV30 and TRBJ2-1, the complete variable domain is SQTIHQWPATLVQPVGSPLSLECTVEGTSNPNLYWYRQAAGRGLQLLFYSVGIGQISSEVPQNLSASRPQDRQFILSSKKLLLSDSGFYLCAWSPGTSGRYNEQFFGPGTRLTVL.

The chain combines TRBV18 with TRBJ1-1, with 8 bases matching TRBD1. After removal of 5 bases from V and 1 base from J, the junction contained 9 bases not matched to a gene. CDR3 length: 16 residues. The germline V gene encodes CDR1 KGHSH and CDR2 LQKENI. This CDR3 is CASSLRPGTGNTEAFF. CDR3 sequence (DNA): TGTGCCAGCTCATTACGTCCCGGGACAGGGAACACTGAAGCTTTCTTT.

The V and J genes are TRBV29-1 and TRBJ2-2; 8 bases line up with TRBD2. The V segment lost 7 bases and the J segment 2 bases; nucleotides outside the gene matches: 3. The CDR3 sequence is 13 residues long. Germline values: CDR1 SQVTM, CDR2 ANQGSEA. CDR3 sequence (DNA): TGCAGCGCGGGACTAGGAAACACCGGGGAGCTGTTTTTT. Translating it yields CSAGLGNTGELFF.

The rearrangement uses TRBV7-9 and TRBJ1-1; D not certain. V lost 7 bases and J 7 bases, leaving 22 bases between the germline ends. This CDR3 is 15 amino acids long. Germline-derived CDR1 and CDR2 are SEHNR and FQNEAQ (reference sequence). The chain's CDR3 is CASNPPRTIFYEAFF. For the CDR3, the DNA is TGTGCCAGCAACCCGCCGCGCACGATATTCTATGAAGCTTTCTTT.

The V and J genes are TRBV5-1 and TRBJ2-2, with D perhaps matching TRBD1 (6 bases). The V and J ends lost 4 bases and 5 bases respectively, with 18 bases between them. Germline V gene lookup returns CDR1 SGHRS and CDR2 YFSETQ. There are 16 residues in the CDR3. The CDR3 nucleotides read TGCGCCAGCAGCAGTAATTACAGGGCCAGAACCGGGGAGCTGTTTTTT. Residues: CASSSNYRARTGELFF.

The chain is built from TRBV15 and TRBJ1-6; weak D call: TRBD1 (5 bases). The CDR3 has 15 amino acids. V was shortened by 0 bases and J by 5 bases, with 8 bases between the two germline ends. The germline V gene encodes CDR1 LNHNV and CDR2 YYDKDF (reference sequence). Here the CDR3 DNA reads TGTGCCACCAGCAGAGATACAGGAGATAATTCACCCCTCCACTTT. This sequence encodes CATSRDTGDNSPLHF.

This sequence joins TRBV18 and TRBJ1-4; a possible D gene is TRBD1 (5 bases). V was shortened by 1 base and J by 7 bases, with 13 bases between the two germline ends. Germline V CDR1 and CDR2: KGHSH, LQKENI. This CDR3 is 15 amino acids long. The CDR3 sequence: CASSPRRGKSEKLFF. The CDR3, as DNA: TGTGCCAGCTCACCACGCCGGGGGAAGAGTGAAAAACTGTTTTTT.

This clone was seen only once. This chain uses TRBV6-6 with TRBJ2-1, with 8 bases fitting TRBD2. The CDR3 contains 12 residues. In germline, CDR1 is MNHNY, CDR2 SVGAGI (reference sequence). The junction had 2 bases not matched to a gene; V was cut back by 4 bases and J by 9 bases. The CDR3 bases are TGTGCCAGCAGTTCGGGAGGGATTGAGCAGTTCTTC. It translates to CASSSGGIEQFF.

V and J are TRBV6-1 and TRBJ1-5, with 11 bases matching TRBD1. The length of the CDR3 is 15 residues. V was pared by 7 bases and J by 15 bases, with 17 bases of the junction left unmatched. CDR1 is MNHNS, CDR2 SASEGT, per germline. The CDR3 sequence: CASNRGAGQGVSGHF. CDR3 nucleotides: TGTGCCAGCAACAGGGGGGCGGGACAGGGGGTGAGCGGGCATTTT.

In its sample, this clone was seen a few times. This rearrangement joins TRBV29-1 to TRBJ1-5; D is perhaps TRBD1 (6 bases). The length of the CDR3 is 12 residues. Trimming took off 4 bases at V and 5 bases at J, with 9 bases between the two ends. Germline V lookup: CDR1 SQVTM, CDR2 ANQGSEA. The CDR3 sequence: CSVGDTHQPQHF. CDR3 in DNA: TGCAGCGTTGGGGACACCCATCAGCCCCAGCATTTT. The entire variable domain, with the rest obtained from reference TRBV29-1 and TRBJ1-5, is as follows: SAVISQKPSRDICQRGTSLTIQCQVDSQVTMMFWYRQQPGQSLTLIATANQGSEATYESGFVIDKFPISRPNLTFSTLTVSNMSPEDSSIYLCSVGDTHQPQHFGDGTRLSIL.

This rearrangement joins TRBV30 to TRBJ2-3; 9 bases match TRBD2. The trim removed 0 bases at V and 0 bases at J, leaving 4 bases unmatched. Germline CDR1 reads GTSNPN; CDR2 reads SVGIG (reference sequence). The CDR3 length is 16 residues. CDR3 loop: CAWSVKAGGSTDTQYF. CDR3 bases: TGTGCCTGGAGTGTAAAAGCGGGAGGTAGCACAGATACGCAGTATTTT.

This chain connects TRBV9 to TRBJ1-2, with 9 nucleotides matching TRBD1. The CDR3 consists of 15 residues. From germline, CDR1 is SGDLS and CDR2 YYNGEE. Losses at the gene ends were 0 bases for V and 7 bases for J; bases not matched to a gene: 7. CDR3 DNA sequence: TGTGCCAGCAGCGTAGGCGGGACAGGGATAGGTGGCTACACCTTC. Its protein product is CASSVGGTGIGGYTF.